Listed below are T cell receptor beta chains from one sample, sequenced in a study of CD8+CD57+ T cells in acquired aplastic anemia. TCRdb reanalysed the reads using MiXCR and keeps one entry per CDR3 protein. The table shows around 170,000 distinct CDR3 sequences, with around half occurring only once. Sequenced: sorted CD4+, CD8+, or CD8+CD57+ T cells (not recorded which) from PBMCs. Receptors originate from a human donor with aplastic anemia. The conserved cysteine and the conserved F or W are not part of the CDR3 here.

V gene,J gene,CDR3 protein
TRBV6-4,TRBJ2-3,ASRDSPRVLGIEADTQY
TRBV5-1,TRBJ2-1,ASSLALLGGEQF
TRBV5-5,TRBJ2-7,ASSLVGTGLLHEQY
TRBV12-3/TRBV12-4,TRBJ1-5,ASSRSDQPQH
TRBV5-1,TRBJ2-7,ASSLTGPEQY
TRBV9,TRBJ2-1,ASSPGTGGVDEQF
TRBV20-1,TRBJ2-7,SATSTGPVLEQY
TRBV29-1,TRBJ1-1,SGDRNTEAF
TRBV27,TRBJ2-1,ASSFSRYNEQF
TRBV7-3,TRBJ2-2,ASSLTSSTGELF